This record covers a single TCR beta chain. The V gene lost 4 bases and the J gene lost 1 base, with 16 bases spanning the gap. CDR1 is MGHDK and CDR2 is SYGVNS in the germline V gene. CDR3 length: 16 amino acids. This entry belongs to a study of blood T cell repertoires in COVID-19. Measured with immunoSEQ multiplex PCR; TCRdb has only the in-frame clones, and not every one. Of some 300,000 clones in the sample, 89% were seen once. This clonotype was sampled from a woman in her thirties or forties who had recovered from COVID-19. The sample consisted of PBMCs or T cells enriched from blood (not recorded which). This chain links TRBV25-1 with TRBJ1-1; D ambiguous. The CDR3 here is CASSGGGILRNTEAFF. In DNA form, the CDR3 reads TGTGCCAGCAGTGGTGGAGGCATATTAAGGAACACTGAAGCTTTCTTT.